This entry features one TCR beta chain sequence. The target antigen is unknown. This specimen comes from a study of blood T cells in healthy people across ages. Trimming took 6 bases from V and 5 from J, leaving 21 bases between them. Per germline, CDR1 LNHDA and CDR2 SQIVND (reference sequence). CDR3 length: 16 residues. For the second PCR, which ran for 7 to 11 cycles, a sample-barcoded 5' primer and a J-beta primer mix were used. Each CDR3 protein gets one entry after TCRdb re-called the 5' RACE reads with MiXCR. The table includes approximately 490,000 distinct CDR3 sequences, 24% detected once. Overall study findings and caveats: Donors of long life had a larger count of naive CD4+ cells and greater diversity than aged donors.

The same sample was also studied in work on T cells of mothers and their children. That work contributes: Related mother-child pairs shared slightly more overlap than unrelated pairs, but the difference was non-significant.

This clonotype originated in a boy between 10 and 17 years old in good health. The chain uses TRBV19 and TRBJ2-3, with D perhaps TRBD1 (5 bases). Input material: blood. The CDR3 region is CASSIGIYGAEDTQYF. The CDR3 region has the DNA TGTGCCAGTAGCATCGGAATTTATGGGGCAGAAGATACGCAGTATTTT.